This section outlines one T cell receptor (beta chain) sequence together with its context. No antigen is known for it. No base quality information exists; no much larger clone differs at one position. The sample originates from a study of PD-1 blockade in classical Hodgkin lymphoma (TCRdb year 2020). For the wider study: Nivolumab dosing was 3 mg/kg intravenously every 2 weeks, continuing until either disease progression or unacceptable toxicity. A peripheral blood immune signature of response to PD-1 blockade in classical Hodgkin lymphoma was defined using TCR beta sequencing and CyTOF.

The time point label corresponds to: cycle 4 day 1 (C4D1), after more than 5 weeks of nivolumab. All trial patients had relapsed after autologous stem cell transplantation, with cohorts A, B and C differing in prior brentuximab vedotin exposure. The trial cohort was composed of about 60 patients with relapsed/refractory classical Hodgkin lymphoma, for whom complete response, partial response or progressive disease was recorded as best overall response. Single-agent nivolumab was administered to trial patients in the multi-cohort phase II CheckMate 205 trial. An independent review committee assessed best overall response by applying the 2007 International Working Group response criteria. Trial PBMCs were obtained immediately prior to nivolumab initiation (C1D1) and on therapy at cycle 2 day 1 and cycle 4 day 1. Peripheral blood was collected in 8 mL Vacutainer Cell Preparation Tubes, from which PBMCs were isolated by centrifugation and then cryopreserved.

The Qiagen DNeasy kit was used to extract genomic DNA both from unsorted PBMCs and from the negatively selected CD4+ and CD8+ fractions. Using primers that anneal to V and J segments, immunoSEQ multiplex PCR amplified the TCR beta CDR3 regions. A synthetic immune receptor repertoire was used to minimize amplification bias, and any remaining bias was removed computationally after sequencing. The published analysis was carried out like this. Repertoire diversity was quantified as the Shannon entropy index using custom Python scripts. Unsorted, CD4+ and CD8+ repertoires were analyzed separately, except in combined analyses where CD4+ and CD8+ sequences were merged in silico. A clone counted as expanded when the clone's frequency after treatment rose at least 2-fold relative to C1D1, and clones undetected at baseline were given a pseudocount of 0.5. Clones with 0 or 1 copy at C1D1 were classified as singleton clones, and clones with 2 or more copies were classified as non-singleton clones. By matching protein sequences in sorted samples from the same patient, clones expanded in unsorted samples were annotated as CD4+, CD8+ or unknown. Diversity changes from C1D1 to C4D1 were tested in paired samples using Wilcoxon tests. The table comes from immuneACCESS by way of TCRdb, which keeps in-frame sequences with V and J called. Part of the clones is missing from these tables; in studies checked, under half for an unresolved V gene and the rest for unknown reasons. That table is the source of V, J and clone size, and D and trimming were worked out from the DNA. The sample table contains over 8,000 clones; only one count was recorded for roughly 89% of them. Together, the top ten hold approximately 23% of the sample.

Overall study outcomes, separate from this receptor: Baseline diversity similar to that of newly diagnosed patients was observed in trial patients achieving complete response, whereas significantly lower diversity was observed in partial responders and progressors. Baseline TCR diversity was reported to be lower in newly diagnosed patients than in healthy donors and to be lower still in relapsed/refractory patients. CD4+ but not CD8+ TCR diversity rose significantly by C4D1 (p=0.0027 vs p=0.16), most apparent in complete responders (p=0.02). The study covered only a single clinical trial cohort, and the causes of the repertoire differences, possibly disease activity or prior therapy, were still not defined. Patients starting nivolumab less than 1 year after ASCT had lower diversity and were excluded from later analyses to avoid confounding by immune reconstitution.

V loses 1 base of germline sequence and J loses 4 bases, and the interval between the two ends is 11 bases. As encoded in the germline V gene, CDR1 is MDHEN while CDR2 is SYDVKM. The CDR3 contains 14 residues, cysteine and phenylalanine counted. Just the 42-base CDR3 DNA is kept, in frame starting at base 1. The sequence was obtained from a human donor with classical Hodgkin lymphoma. The chain employs TRBV28 and TRBJ2-7; perhaps TRBD1 is the D gene, with 5 bases matching. The material sequenced was peripheral blood mononuclear cells (PBMCs), taken before the fourth cycle of nivolumab. Here is the DNA: TGTGCCAGCAGTTTATATACCAGGGTTTACGAGCAGTACTTC. This sequence encodes CASSLYTRVYEQYF.